The clone carrying this T cell receptor (beta chain) was counted at least ten times. TRAV- and TRBV-specific primers, spanning alpha and beta chains, primed first-strand cDNA. It was with a constant-region primer and a V-primer adapter that TCRs were amplified over roughly 20 PCR cycles. TCRdb used MiXCR to reprocess the reads, holding one entry per CDR3 protein. The profile covers 100,000 or so distinct CDR3 sequences, with roughly 9% appearing a single time and about 1% taken by the ten largest. The V gene's germline CDR1 is ENHRY and CDR2 SYGVKD. This CDR3 is 16 amino acids long. The trim removed 9 bases at V and 3 bases at J, leaving 9 bases unmatched. The data are from a study of low-dose radiotherapy and immunotherapy resistance in tumors. Overall study context: Cohort 1 was treated with 0.5 Gy per fraction at 2-week intervals, amounting to 6.5 Gy overall.

Sample time point: before trial treatment. The donors' regimen was nivolumab, ipilimumab, aspirin, low-dose cyclophosphamide and low-dose radiotherapy. Patients who could take part had advanced solid tumors with no tumor-infiltrating lymphocytes. This chain links TRBV10-3 with TRBJ2-3; TRBD2 matches 13 bases. The TCR was taken from a male donor with prostate cancer. The sample in question was PBMCs, obtained before treatment. CDR3 amino acids: CAISRTSGSLTDTQYF. In nucleotides, the CDR3 is TGTGCCATTAGCCGGACTAGCGGGAGTCTTACAGATACGCAGTATTTT.